This TCR beta chain was profiled in a study of shared clonotypes between healthy human individuals. This CDR3 spans 12 amino acids. Germline V CDR1 and CDR2: GTSNPN, SVGIG (reference sequence). V was clipped by 4 bases and J by 0 bases, with 4 bases between them. This clone was found once. Assay used: immunoSEQ multiplex PCR; TCRdb lists only in-frame clones, some missing. The data contain about 600,000 clones, about 80% of them seen just once; the ten biggest clones take up approximately 12%. The sequence was obtained from a woman between 35 and 50 years old in good health. Some clones in this sample may be carry-over from other donors' samples. V and J are TRBV30 and TRBJ1-5; D not certain. The specimen sequenced was PBMCs. CDR3 DNA: TGTGCCTGGATCAGTAGCAATCAGCCCCAGCATTTT. It translates to CAWISSNQPQHF.